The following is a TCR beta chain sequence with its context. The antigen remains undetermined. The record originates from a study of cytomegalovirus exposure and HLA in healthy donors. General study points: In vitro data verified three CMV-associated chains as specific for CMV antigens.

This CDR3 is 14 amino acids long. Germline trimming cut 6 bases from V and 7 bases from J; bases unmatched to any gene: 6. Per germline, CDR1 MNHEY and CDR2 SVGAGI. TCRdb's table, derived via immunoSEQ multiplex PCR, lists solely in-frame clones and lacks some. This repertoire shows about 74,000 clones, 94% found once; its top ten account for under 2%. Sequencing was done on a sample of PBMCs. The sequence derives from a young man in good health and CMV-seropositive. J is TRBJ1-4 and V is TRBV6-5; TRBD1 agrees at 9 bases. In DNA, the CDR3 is TGTGCCAGCAGCATACAGGGGGCGGGTGAAAAACTGTTTTTT. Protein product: CASSIQGAGEKLFF.